This T cell receptor beta chain was observed in a study of T cell responses to AZD1222 COVID-19 vaccine. Study background: Whether given at about 4 or about 12 weeks, second doses were pooled. General study points: Clonal diversity was possibly underestimated, and the donors were mostly white British, with more females. Spike as a whole was targeted by vaccine-associated CD4 TCRs, dominant at 160-218 and 743-854. Just a handful of people given AZD1222 tested seropositive at baseline.

Germline CDR1 DFQATT, CDR2 SNEGSKA (reference sequence). V lost 4 bases, J lost 3 bases, and 6 bases lay in between. This CDR3 has 11 residues. On this clone: Its target is unknown.

Generated by immunoSEQ multiplex PCR, the TCRdb table keeps only in-frame clones and is missing some. The sample lists under 140,000 clones, about 85% occurring once. The V and J genes are TRBV20-1 and TRBJ1-1; unclear D gene. This TCR derives from an adult in good health. The sequenced sample was peripheral blood, obtained on day 0 of AZD1222 vaccination. CDR3 protein: CSATGYTEAFF. DNA for the CDR3: TGCAGTGCTACCGGGTACACTGAAGCTTTCTTT.